The 18 T cell receptor beta chains listed next were all sequenced from one sample in a study of vaccination effects on CD4 cells after COVID-19. No antigen has been assigned to these receptors. Researchers isolated CD4+ T cells once about eleven days of culture had elapsed. A positive SARS-CoV-2 PCR test fell between March and December 2020. Two-dose BNT162b2 or mRNA-1273 vaccination was given to participants. Here immunoSEQ multiplex PCR was the method, and the copy in TCRdb shows in-frame clones only, minus some. The sample consists of approximately 40,000 clones, more than 65% of them appearing once. The material was CD4+ T cells from PBMCs cultured without peptide, obtained after COVID-19 vaccination. The receptors derive from a human donor who had a prior SARS-CoV-2 infection.

The rearrangement uses TRBV3-1 (or the pseudogene TRBV3-2) and TRBJ1-2; tentatively, D is TRBD1 (5 bases). The germline gives CDR1 LGHDT, CDR2 YNNKEL (reference sequence). The CDR3 runs 17 residues. Deletions cut 3 bases from V and 4 bases from J, with 21 bases between. This CDR3 reads CASSQPSGGVGVYGYTF. DNA of the CDR3: TGTGCCAGCAGCCAGCCGTCGGGGGGGGTTGGGGTCTATGGCTACACCTTC.

The genes are TRBV4-2 and TRBJ2-7; tentatively, D is TRBD1 or TRBD2 (5 bases each). Germline CDR1 LGHNA, CDR2 YNFKEQ. The CDR3 has 16 amino acids. V lost 3 bases and J lost 0, with 15 bases in between. CDR3: CASSQQAQGVSYEQYF. The CDR3 DNA is TGTGCCAGCAGCCAGCAGGCCCAGGGAGTCTCCTACGAGCAGTACTTC.

V gene TRBV18 combines with J gene TRBJ2-1; D is possibly TRBD2 (5 bases). The CDR3 is 13 residues long. Germline V gives CDR1 KGHSH, CDR2 LQKENI. Trimming shortened V by 3 bases and J by 5 bases, and 8 bases separated the two germline ends. CDR3 nucleotides: TGTGCCAGCTCACCCACTAGGGACAATGAGCAGTTCTTC. Its translation: CASSPTRDNEQFF.

The V gene is TRBV18, the J gene TRBJ2-5; D not certain. The CDR3 totals 15 residues. Germline-derived CDR1 and CDR2 are KGHSH and LQKENI. V was cut by 3 bases and J by 2 bases, with 13 bases left in between. The CDR3 DNA follows: TGTGCCAGCTCACCGACTCTACGACATCAAGAGACCCAGTACTTC. Protein product: CASSPTLRHQETQYF. The full variable domain, its missing parts supplied by reference TRBV18 and TRBJ2-5, is NAGVMQNPRHLVRRRGQEARLRCSPMKGHSHVYWYRQLPEEGLKFMVYLQKENIIDESGMPKERFSAEFPKEGPSILRIQQVVRGDSAAYFCASSPTLRHQETQYFGPGTRLLVL.

The chain joins TRBV6-1 to TRBJ2-3; 15 bases agree with TRBD2. Trimming removed 2 bases from V and 4 bases from J; junction bases left unmatched: 7. This CDR3 has 18 amino acids. Germline V lookup: CDR1 MNHNS, CDR2 SASEGT. The CDR3 DNA sequence: TGTGCCAGCAGTGAAATTTGGACTAGCGGGGGGGTAGCAGATACGCAGTATTTT. Translation gives CASSEIWTSGGVADTQYF.

The genes are TRBV18 and TRBJ2-1; D is undetermined. Trimming pared 2 bases from V and 7 bases from J, leaving 15 bases between. The CDR3 length is 15 residues. Germline loops: CDR1 KGHSH, CDR2 LQKENI. The chain's CDR3 is CASSPRPPMGNEQFF. DNA of the CDR3: TGTGCCAGCTCACCAAGGCCACCCATGGGGAATGAGCAGTTCTTC.

CDR3 sequence reads: CASSPGESYNSPLHF. CDR3 in DNA: TGTGCCAGCTCACCGGGGGAATCCTATAATTCACCCCTCCACTTT. This chain links TRBV18 with TRBJ1-6, with D perhaps TRBD1 (5 bases). The germline V gene encodes CDR1 KGHSH and CDR2 LQKENI. This CDR3 is 15 amino acids long. V lost 3 bases to trimming and J lost 1 base, with 7 bases between them. The whole variable domain, remainder taken from reference TRBV18 and TRBJ1-6, is NAGVMQNPRHLVRRRGQEARLRCSPMKGHSHVYWYRQLPEEGLKFMVYLQKENIIDESGMPKERFSAEFPKEGPSILRIQQVVRGDSAAYFCASSPGESYNSPLHFGNGTRLTVT.

This rearrangement joins TRBV2 to TRBJ1-1; D may be TRBD1 (5 bases). V lost 3 bases and J 11 bases, leaving 31 bases between the germline ends. The CDR3 runs to 18 residues. Germline loops: CDR1 SNHLY, CDR2 FYNNEI. CDR3 region: CASSDRGLPRTMGLPAFF. The CDR3 DNA follows: TGTGCCAGCAGTGATCGGGGACTGCCGAGGACGATGGGTCTTCCGGCTTTCTTT.

The table lists this clone with a few counts. The chain has TRBV4-1 and TRBJ1-1; D is possibly TRBD1 (6 bases). The CDR3 sequence is 15 residues long. V was trimmed by 1 base and J by 1 base, leaving 10 bases between them. Germline assignment: CDR1 MGHRA and CDR2 YSYEKL. The DNA for the CDR3 is TGCGCCAGCAGCCAAGGTGGGACAACGAACACTGAAGCTTTCTTT. Encoded protein: CASSQGGTTNTEAFF.

The chain joins TRBV2 to TRBJ1-2; TRBD1 matches 8 bases. Germline-derived CDR1 and CDR2 are SNHLY and FYNNEI. The CDR3 has 14 residues. V trimming: 3 bases; J trimming: 5 bases; junction bases outside the gene matches: 5. CDR3 DNA sequence: TGTGCCAGCAGTGATCGCGACAGGGGATATGGCTACACCTTC. Translation: CASSDRDRGYGYTF.

The CDR3 is CASSPRRNSYEQYF. The CDR3, as DNA: TGTGCCAGCAGTCCCCGGAGGAACTCCTACGAGCAGTACTTC. The chain joins TRBV6-5 to TRBJ2-7; TRBD2 is a possible D gene (5 bases). Trimming pared 5 bases from V and 0 bases from J, leaving 11 bases between. The CDR3 extends over 14 amino acids. The V gene's germline CDR1 is MNHEY and CDR2 SVGAGI.

The genes are TRBV27 and TRBJ1-6; the D is unclear. Trimming removed 10 bases at V and 1 base at J, with 14 bases between. CDR1 and CDR2 from the germline V gene are MNHEY and SMNVEV (reference sequence). The CDR3 loop spans 15 amino acids. DNA of the CDR3: TGTGCCACCGCCGACGGGTTGTCCTATAATTCACCCCTCCACTTT. Translating it yields CATADGLSYNSPLHF.

The chain is built from TRBV5-1 and TRBJ2-2; 10 bases map to TRBD1. Germline V gene data show CDR1 as SGHRS and CDR2 as YFSETQ. After removal of 6 bases from V and 0 bases from J, the junction contained 2 bases not matched to a gene. The CDR3 runs 15 residues. The CDR3: CASKDRGSNTGELFF. The DNA of the CDR3 is TGCGCCAGCAAGGACAGGGGGTCGAACACCGGGGAGCTGTTTTTT. The whole variable domain, remainder taken from reference TRBV5-1 and TRBJ2-2, is KAGVTQTPRYLIKTRGQQVTLSCSPISGHRSVSWYQQTPGQGLQFLFEYFSETQRNKGNFPGRFSGRQFSNSRSEMNVSTLELGDSALYLCASKDRGSNTGELFFGEGSRLTVL.

This chain uses TRBV21-1 with TRBJ2-1; the table's D call, TRBD2, was not checked against the DNA. TRBV21-1 represents a pseudogene. This CDR3 region has 17 residues. The CDR3 DNA reads TGTGCCAGCAGCAACCCAGGCGGGCGGTTAACCTACAATGAGCAGTTCTTC. Protein: CASSNPGGRLTYNEQFF.

The rearrangement links TRBV5-1 to TRBJ2-2; D may be TRBD1 or TRBD2 (5 bases each). In germline, CDR1 is SGHRS, CDR2 YFSETQ. CDR3 size: 17 residues. Trimming stripped 0 bases from V and 7 bases from J, with 19 bases between. The CDR3 nucleotides read TGCGCCAGCAGCTTGGTCCCGGGGCTAAGGAATGGCGGGGAGCTGTTTTTT. It yields the protein CASSLVPGLRNGGELFF.

On this clone: Additional DNA sequences in this sample encode the identical CDR3. The chain is built from TRBV7-3 and TRBJ2-2, with a tentative D call TRBD1 (6 bases). Trimming left V 5 bases short and J 5 bases short, with 12 bases between. The CDR3 has 14 residues. In germline, CDR1 is SGHTA, CDR2 FQGTGA. CDR3 DNA sequence: TGTGCCAGCAGCCTCAGGGGCGGAACCGGGGAGCTGTTTTTT. Amino acids: CASSLRGGTGELFF.

The chain has TRBV4-1 and TRBJ1-6; D might be TRBD1 (6 bases). V was cut by 0 bases and J by 9 bases, with 9 bases left in between. CDR1 and CDR2 (germline): MGHRA, YSYEKL. The CDR3 runs to 14 residues. CDR3 sequence reads: CASSQEGGGSPLHF. CDR3 in DNA: TGCGCCAGCAGCCAAGAAGGGGGAGGTTCACCCCTCCACTTT.

The chain employs TRBV7-9 and TRBJ1-2; tentatively, D is TRBD1 (6 bases). The CDR3 covers 15 residues. Per germline, CDR1 SEHNR and CDR2 FQNEAQ (reference sequence). The ends were cut back, 1 base at V and 8 bases at J, with 17 bases in the middle. CDR3 in amino acids: CASSLGQGQFEGYTF. In nucleotides, the CDR3 is TGTGCCAGCAGCTTAGGCCAAGGACAGTTTGAAGGCTACACCTTC. Supplemented by reference TRBV7-9 and TRBJ1-2, the full variable domain reads DTGVSQNPRHKITKRGQNVTFRCDPISEHNRLYWYRQTLGQGPEFLTYFQNEAQLEKSRLLSDRFSAERPKGSFSTLEIQRTEQGDSAMYLCASSLGQGQFEGYTFGSGTRLTVV.